This T cell receptor beta chain was identified during a study of blood T cells in healthy people across ages. Trimming shortened V by 4 bases and J by 7 bases, and 23 bases separated the two germline ends. The CDR3 runs to 17 residues. Germline loops: CDR1 SEHNR, CDR2 FQNEAQ (reference sequence). It was with a sample-barcoded 5' primer and a J-beta primer mix that a second PCR of roughly 6 to 11 cycles was run. Each cDNA was tagged by a template-switch adaptor containing 12 random nucleotides. TCRdb used MiXCR to reprocess the 5' RACE reads, holding one entry per CDR3 protein. The repertoire includes about 640,000 distinct CDR3 sequences, 58% of them detected once, and 30% to 45% sits in the top ten. General study points: Strong correlation existed between TCR beta diversity and naive T cell percentage. Estimated diversity across one million T cells was deemed an underestimate.

The table lists this clonotype with a few counts. Its antigen remains unknown. V and J are TRBV7-9 and TRBJ2-1; possibly TRBD1 for D (6 bases). Source material: blood. This receptor was obtained from a man aged 60-69 years in good health. The CDR3 DNA reads as TGTGCCAGCAGCTCCGGGGTTGGGGGCCAGTTTGGTAATGAGCAGTTCTTC. Protein product: CASSSGVGGQFGNEQFF.